Given below is one T cell receptor beta chain in context. The sample is drawn from a study of control samples from healthy donors and cancer patients. CDR1 is LGHDT and CDR2 is YNNKEL in the germline V gene (reference sequence). The CDR3 totals 14 residues. Trimming left V 1 base short and J 4 bases short, with 5 bases between. The protocol was immunoSEQ multiplex PCR, while the TCRdb copy is restricted to in-frame clones and leaves out a portion. The repertoire holds under 450,000 clones, with around nine tenths as singletons. The chain carries TRBV3-1 (or the pseudogene TRBV3-2) and TRBJ1-6; unclear D gene. The sequence was obtained from a man in his forties or fifties with head and neck cancer. Material: PBMCs. CDR3 bases: TGTGCCAGCAGCCAAGGCCCGTATAATTCACCCCTCCACTTT. This codes for CASSQGPYNSPLHF.